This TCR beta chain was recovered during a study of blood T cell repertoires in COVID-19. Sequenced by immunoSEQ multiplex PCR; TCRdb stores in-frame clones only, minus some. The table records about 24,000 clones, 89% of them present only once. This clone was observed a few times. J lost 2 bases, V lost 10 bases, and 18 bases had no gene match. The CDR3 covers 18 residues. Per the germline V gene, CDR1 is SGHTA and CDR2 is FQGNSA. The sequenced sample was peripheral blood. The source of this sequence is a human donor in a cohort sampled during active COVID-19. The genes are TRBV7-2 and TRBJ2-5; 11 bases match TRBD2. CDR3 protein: CATGARVSSGGSQETQYF. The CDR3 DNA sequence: TGTGCCACAGGAGCTCGGGTTTCTAGCGGGGGGTCTCAAGAGACCCAGTACTTC.